What follows describes a single T cell receptor beta chain. This sample is part of a study of shared clonotypes between healthy human individuals. CD8 cells classed as naive were CD45RO-negative and positively selected for CCR7, excluding terminally differentiated effector memory CD45RA+ cells. The assay ran at deep level. Profiled with immunoSEQ multiplex PCR; TCRdb holds only in-frame clones, not every one. The table records just over 2,000,000 clones, roughly 95% of them present only once. This CDR3 comprises 10 residues. Looked up from germline, CDR1 is SNHLY and CDR2 is FYNNEI. Trimming cost V 4 bases and J 7 bases, with 5 bases left between them.

Sequencing input: naive CD8+ T cells sorted from blood. This chain connects TRBV2 to TRBJ2-7; D remains ambiguous. The receptor was derived from a man aged 18 to 30 in good health. The CDR3 DNA sequence: TGTGCCAGCAGTGGCCAAGAGCAGTACTTC. This sequence encodes CASSGQEQYF.